The 24 T cell receptor beta chains below come from one sample, sequenced in a study of shared clonotypes between healthy human individuals. CD8 cells regarded as naive lacked CD45RO, were positively chosen for CCR7, and omitted terminally differentiated effector memory CD45RA+ cells. Assay: immunoSEQ multiplex PCR; the TCRdb copy retains only in-frame clones and omits some. The sample has under 850,000 clones; almost 95% are singletons. Sequenced input: naive CD8+ T cells sorted from blood. The receptors come from a man aged 25 to 40 in good health.

This clone has only one observation. V gene TRBV30 combines with J gene TRBJ2-3, with D maybe TRBD1 (6 bases). The germline CDR1 and CDR2 sequences are GTSNPN and SVGIG (reference sequence). CDR3 length: 14 amino acids. V was clipped by 4 bases and J by 0 bases, with 11 bases between them. The CDR3 region has the DNA TGTGCCTGGAACGGGGACATTAGCACAGATACGCAGTATTTT. It translates to CAWNGDISTDTQYF.

This chain links TRBV15 with TRBJ2-7, with TRBD2 matching 7 bases. The CDR3 contains 16 residues. Germline CDR1 LNHNV, CDR2 YYDKDF (reference sequence). With V trimmed by 3 bases and J by 4 bases, 12 bases remained unmatched. The DNA for the CDR3 is TGTGCCACCAGCAGGAATCCGGGACTATTAACTTACGAGCAGTACTTC. As protein: CATSRNPGLLTYEQYF.

This chain connects TRBV2 to TRBJ2-5, with TRBD1 identical over 10 bases. The DNA end lines up better with TRBJ2-7; the J call may be wrong. From germline, CDR1 is SNHLY and CDR2 FYNNEI. The length of the CDR3 is 12 residues. This CDR3 is CAGRQGAYEQYF. The CDR3 region has the DNA TGTGCCGGACGACAGGGGGCTTACGAGCAGTACTTC.

This rearrangement joins TRBV6-6 to TRBJ2-7, with D possibly being TRBD2 (6 bases). CDR1 is MNHNY, CDR2 SVGAGI, per germline (reference sequence). V was pared by 8 bases and J by 2 bases, with 19 bases between. This CDR3 spans 15 amino acids. This chain's CDR3 is CASQVGGEGTYEQYF. In DNA form, the CDR3 reads TGTGCCAGCCAGGTCGGGGGAGAGGGGACCTACGAGCAGTACTTC.

The CDR3 sequence: CASSSPSVPGELFF. Here the CDR3 DNA reads TGTGCCAGCAGTTCCCCTAGCGTACCCGGGGAGCTGTTTTTT. This sequence joins TRBV27 and TRBJ2-2; D perhaps matches TRBD2 (6 bases). The length of the CDR3 is 14 residues. The germline V gene has CDR1 MNHEY and CDR2 SMNVEV (reference sequence). V dropped 4 bases and J dropped 6 bases, with 12 bases sitting between them.

The chain joins TRBV6-1 to TRBJ2-2; D gene ambiguous. Per the germline V gene, CDR1 is MNHNS and CDR2 is SASEGT. The CDR3 sequence is 14 residues long. The V end was cut by 7 bases, the J end by 2 bases, with 11 bases between. The CDR3 region is CASNLRLNTGELFF. Here the CDR3 DNA reads TGTGCCAGCAATTTGCGGTTAAACACCGGGGAGCTGTTTTTT.

This chain joins TRBV29-1 and TRBJ2-3, with 13 bases matching TRBD2. The CDR3 is made up of 18 amino acids. Germline-derived CDR1 and CDR2 are SQVTM and ANQGSEA. Losses at the gene ends were 2 bases for V and 4 bases for J; bases not matched to a gene: 12. CDR3 residues: CSVENPNGLAGAADTQYF. The CDR3 nucleotides are TGCAGCGTTGAAAACCCTAATGGACTAGCGGGAGCGGCAGATACGCAGTATTTT.

This clone was detected only once. V is TRBV5-1 and J is TRBJ1-1; 9 nucleotides agree with TRBD1. The V gene end was trimmed by 4 bases and the J gene end by 4 bases; junction bases not matched to a gene: 2. The CDR3 loop spans 13 amino acids. The germline V gene has CDR1 SGHRS and CDR2 YFSETQ. The CDR3 region is CASSNRGPTEAFF. The CDR3 nucleotides read TGCGCCAGCAGCAACAGGGGGCCCACTGAAGCTTTCTTT.

The chain recombines TRBV4-2 with TRBJ2-1; no definite D call. The germline V and J ends were trimmed by 0 bases and 7 bases, with 4 bases remaining between them. Germline V gives CDR1 LGHNA, CDR2 YNFKEQ. This CDR3 region has 12 residues. Here the CDR3 reads CASSQDLNEQFF. CDR3 coding DNA: TGTGCCAGCAGCCAAGATTTGAATGAGCAGTTCTTC.

The chain links TRBV5-6 to TRBJ2-7; 10 nucleotides align to TRBD1. Germline V gene sequence: CDR1 SGHDT, CDR2 YYEEEE. The CDR3 spans 14 residues. V trimming: 2 bases; J trimming: 5 bases; junction bases outside the gene matches: 4. The CDR3 loop is CASSFGTGDNEQYF. The DNA of the CDR3 is TGTGCCAGCAGCTTTGGGACAGGGGATAACGAGCAGTACTTC.

This chain uses TRBV6-5 with TRBJ2-6, with 7 bases lining up with TRBD1. V was clipped by 2 bases and J by 0 bases; unmatched bases: 1. This CDR3 is built from 16 residues. Germline loops: CDR1 MNHEY, CDR2 SVGAGI. The CDR3 DNA sequence: TGTGCCAGCAGTTACCACAGGGGCTCTGGGGCCAACGTCCTGACTTTC. This codes for CASSYHRGSGANVLTF.

V usage is TRBV6-5 and J usage is TRBJ1-2; maybe TRBD1 (5 bases). Germline CDR1 reads MNHEY; CDR2 reads SVGAGI. The CDR3 consists of 14 residues. Deletions cut 4 bases from V and 4 bases from J, with 13 bases between. Written as DNA, the CDR3 is TGTGCCAGCAGTTTTTATCGGGGCAGCTATGGCTACACCTTC. Protein sequence: CASSFYRGSYGYTF.

V is TRBV16 and J is TRBJ2-7; no clear D. Between the trimmed V and J ends, which lost 1 base and 3 bases, there was a span of 7 bases. The CDR3 consists of 13 residues. Looked up from germline, CDR1 is KGHSY and CDR2 is FQNENV. The CDR3 DNA is TGTGCCAGCAGCCAATTTAAGGGCTACGAGCAGTACTTC. Translated: CASSQFKGYEQYF.

This clone was detected only a few times. This chain uses TRBV7-9 with TRBJ1-4; 7 bases match TRBD1. The germline gives CDR1 SEHNR, CDR2 FQNEAQ (reference sequence). The CDR3 sequence is 14 residues long. The V gene end was trimmed by 6 bases and the J gene end by 6 bases; junction bases not matched to a gene: 7. CDR3 loop: CASSYQGQHEKLFF. CDR3 bases: TGTGCCAGCAGTTACCAGGGACAGCATGAAAAACTGTTTTTT.

The chain carries TRBV11-2 and TRBJ2-5, with TRBD1 as a possible D gene (6 bases). The CDR3 has 15 amino acids. Germline-derived CDR1 and CDR2 are SGHAT and FQNNGV. V gave up 5 bases and J gave up 4 bases, with 17 bases separating them. CDR3 loop: CASSGRDTFGETQYF. CDR3 bases: TGTGCCAGCAGCGGACGGGACACCTTCGGAGAGACCCAGTACTTC.

This rearrangement joins TRBV2 to TRBJ2-5, with D possibly TRBD2 on 6 matching bases. The CDR3 is 13 residues long. Germline V gene sequence: CDR1 SNHLY, CDR2 FYNNEI. With 6 bases removed from V and 5 bases from J, the gap between germline ends came to 13 bases. CDR3 DNA: TGTGCCAGCAGGGGATCGGAGGGGGAGACCCAGTACTTC. Translating gives CASRGSEGETQYF.

The J gene is TRBJ2-7, the V gene TRBV11-3; TRBD2 agrees at 9 bases. CDR1 SGHNT and CDR2 YENEEA come from the germline V gene. CDR3 length: 16 residues. The J segment lost 0 bases and the V segment lost 5 bases, leaving 8 bases of the junction unmatched. CDR3 amino acids: CASSPRGGATSYEQYF. The CDR3, as DNA: TGTGCCAGCAGCCCGCGGGGGGGGGCTACCTCCTACGAGCAGTACTTC.

The count of this clone is one. The genes are TRBV27 and TRBJ2-7; D is ambiguous. This CDR3 is 13 amino acids long. Germline CDR1 is MNHEY and CDR2 is SMNVEV (reference sequence). Trimming took 6 bases from V and 6 from J, leaving 15 bases between them. The CDR3 is CASSQLSMGEQYF. Written as DNA, the CDR3 is TGTGCCAGCAGCCAGCTGTCCATGGGCGAGCAGTACTTC.

DNA of the CDR3: TGTGCCAGCAGTGAACCTACCCCGGGAGGGGGCCTCTACGAGCAGTACTTC. Translated: CASSEPTPGGGLYEQYF. This rearrangement joins TRBV6-1 to TRBJ2-7; tentatively, D is TRBD2 (8 bases). The V gene lost 2 bases and the J gene lost 3 bases, with 20 bases spanning the gap. The CDR3 is 17 residues long. Germline CDR1 and CDR2: MNHNS and SASEGT.

V usage is TRBV10-2 and J usage is TRBJ2-7; D perhaps matches TRBD2 (5 bases). Per the germline V gene, CDR1 is WSHSY and CDR2 is SAAADI. This CDR3 has 15 residues. V was pared by 0 bases and J by 0 bases, with 9 bases between. CDR3 nucleotides: TGCGCCAGCAGTGAGTCAGACTACAGCTCCTACGAGCAGTACTTC. This codes for CASSESDYSSYEQYF.

The chain carries TRBV28 and TRBJ2-3; 16 bases align to TRBD2. V gave up 5 bases and J gave up 1 base; unmatched junction bases: 3. This CDR3 is built from 17 residues. Germline CDR1 reads MDHEN; CDR2 reads SYDVKM. CDR3 sequence (DNA): TGTGCCAGCAGTCCCGGGACTAGCGGGAGGGGCACAGATACGCAGTATTTT. Residues: CASSPGTSGRGTDTQYF. The full variable domain, rest sourced from reference TRBV28 and TRBJ2-3, is DVKVTQSSRYLVKRTGEKVFLECVQDMDHENMFWYRQDPGLGLRLIYFSYDVKMKEKGDIPEGYSVSREKKERFSLILESASTNQTSMYLCASSPGTSGRGTDTQYFGPGTRLTVL.

This clone was seen a single time. This chain connects TRBV4-1 to TRBJ1-5; 11 bases line up with TRBD1. CDR3 length equals 17 residues. Trimming removed 8 bases from V and 0 bases from J; junction bases left unmatched: 9. The V gene's germline CDR1 is MGHRA and CDR2 YSYEKL. This CDR3 reads CASSAGQGDYSNQPQHF. The CDR3 DNA is TGCGCCAGCTCAGCGGGACAGGGGGATTATAGCAATCAGCCCCAGCATTTT.

V is TRBV9 and J is TRBJ2-1; TRBD2 agrees at 14 bases. Trimming at V came to 0 bases and at J to 13 bases, leaving 9 bases not matched to a gene. The length of the CDR3 is 16 residues. CDR1 SGDLS and CDR2 YYNGEE come from the germline V gene. CDR3 loop: CASSVGGLAGGSGQFF. The CDR3 DNA reads as TGTGCCAGCAGCGTAGGAGGACTAGCGGGAGGTAGTGGACAGTTCTTC. The whole variable domain, filled in from reference TRBV9 and TRBJ2-1, reads DSGVTQTPKHLITATGQRVTLRCSPRSGDLSVYWYQQSLDQGLQFLIQYYNGEERAKGNILERFSAQQFPDLHSELNLSSLELGDSALYFCASSVGGLAGGSGQFFGPGTRLTVL.

This clone showed up just once. This chain uses TRBV9 with TRBJ2-1; 8 positions match TRBD1. CDR3 length equals 14 residues. Trimming took 6 bases from V and 7 from J; bases not matched to a gene: 9. The germline V gene encodes CDR1 SGDLS and CDR2 YYNGEE. This CDR3 reads CASNDRGQQNEQFF. CDR3 sequence (DNA): TGTGCCAGCAACGACAGGGGACAACAGAATGAGCAGTTCTTC.